This T cell receptor beta chain was profiled in a study of metastatic and nonmetastatic thyroid tumors. Turning to the study itself: A comparison of repertoires was made across blood and tumor or nodule tissue from malignant and benign thyroid patients.

CDR3 length: 15 residues. CDR1 and CDR2 from the germline V gene are SGHRS and YFSETQ. Trimming shortened V by 4 bases and J by 2 bases, and 16 bases separated the two germline ends. Under the authors' procedure: In papillary thyroid cancer, a distant-metastasis classifier was built using CDR3 differences across clinicopathological groups. TCRdb re-clonotyped the PCR reads via MiXCR. TCRdb's processing, not the authors', yielded these V and J calls. The sample gives roughly 14,000 clones, just under 35% of which show up once; approximately 10% is in the top ten. Ahead of thyroid surgery, no patient had received treatment of any kind.

The specimen was tumor tissue. This TCR was sampled from a male donor with papillary thyroid cancer or a benign thyroid nodule (not recorded which). Some clones in this sample may be carry-over from other donors' samples. This chain connects TRBV5-1 to TRBJ2-7; perhaps TRBD2 as D (6 bases). The CDR3, as DNA: TGCGCCAGCAGCCTGGACGGGAGTTCACCCTACGAGCAGTACTTC. Its translation is CASSLDGSSPYEQYF. Based on the CDR3 plus reference TRBV5-1 and TRBJ2-7, the full variable domain is KAGVTQTPRYLIKTRGQQVTLSCSPISGHRSVSWYQQTPGQGLQFLFEYFSETQRNKGNFPGRFSGRQFSNSRSEMNVSTLELGDSALYLCASSLDGSSPYEQYFGPGTRLTVT.